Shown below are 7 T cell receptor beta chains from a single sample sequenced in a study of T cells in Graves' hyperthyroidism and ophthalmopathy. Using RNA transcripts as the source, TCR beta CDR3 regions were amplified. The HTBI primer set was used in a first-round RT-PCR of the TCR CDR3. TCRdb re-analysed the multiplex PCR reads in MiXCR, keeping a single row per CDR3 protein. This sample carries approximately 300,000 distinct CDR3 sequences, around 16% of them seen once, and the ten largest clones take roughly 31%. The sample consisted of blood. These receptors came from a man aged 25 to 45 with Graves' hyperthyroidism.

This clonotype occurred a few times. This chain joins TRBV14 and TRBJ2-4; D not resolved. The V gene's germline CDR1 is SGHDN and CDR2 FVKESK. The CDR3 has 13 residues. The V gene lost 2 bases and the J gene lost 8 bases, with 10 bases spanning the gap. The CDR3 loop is CASSQRGTDIQYF. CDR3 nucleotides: TGTGCCAGCAGCCAAAGAGGAACCGACATTCAGTACTTC.

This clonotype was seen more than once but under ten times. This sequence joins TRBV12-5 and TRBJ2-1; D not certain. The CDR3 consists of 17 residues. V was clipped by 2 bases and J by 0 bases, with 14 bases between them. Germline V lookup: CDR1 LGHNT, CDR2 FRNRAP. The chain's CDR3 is CASGLRPWDYSYNEQFF. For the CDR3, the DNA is TGTGCTAGTGGTTTGCGCCCGTGGGATTACTCCTACAATGAGCAGTTCTTC. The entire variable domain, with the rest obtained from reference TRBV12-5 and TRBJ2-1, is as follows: DARVTQTPRHKVTEMGQEVTMRCQPILGHNTVFWYRQTMMQGLELLAYFRNRAPLDDSGMPKDRFSAEMPDATLATLKIQPSEPRDSAVYFCASGLRPWDYSYNEQFFGPGTRLTVL.

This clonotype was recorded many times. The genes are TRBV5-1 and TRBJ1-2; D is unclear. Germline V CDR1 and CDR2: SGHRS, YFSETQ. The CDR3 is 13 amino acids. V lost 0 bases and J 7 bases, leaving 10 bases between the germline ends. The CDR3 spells CASSLDPIGGYTF. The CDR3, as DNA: TGCGCCAGCAGCTTGGACCCCATAGGTGGCTACACCTTC.

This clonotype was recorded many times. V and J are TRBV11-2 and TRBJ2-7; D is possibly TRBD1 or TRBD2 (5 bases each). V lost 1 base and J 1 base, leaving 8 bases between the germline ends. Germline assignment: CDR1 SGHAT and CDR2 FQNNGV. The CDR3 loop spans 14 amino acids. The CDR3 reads CASSLVGPSYEQYF. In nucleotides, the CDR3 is TGTGCCAGCAGCTTAGTGGGACCTTCCTACGAGCAGTACTTC.

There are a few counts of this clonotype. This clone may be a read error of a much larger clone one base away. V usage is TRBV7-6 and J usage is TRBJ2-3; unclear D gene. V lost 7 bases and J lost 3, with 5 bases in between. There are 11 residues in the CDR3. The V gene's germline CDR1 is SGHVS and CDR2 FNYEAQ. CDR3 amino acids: CASMRTDTQYF. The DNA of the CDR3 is TGTGCCAGCATGAGAACAGATACGCAGTATTTT.

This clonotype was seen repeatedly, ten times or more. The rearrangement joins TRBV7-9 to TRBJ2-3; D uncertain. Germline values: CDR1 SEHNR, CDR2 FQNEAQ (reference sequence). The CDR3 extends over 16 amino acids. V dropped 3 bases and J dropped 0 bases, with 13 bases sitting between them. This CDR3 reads CASSLDGRESTDTQYF. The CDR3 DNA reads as TGTGCCAGCAGCTTGGACGGACGTGAAAGCACAGATACGCAGTATTTT.

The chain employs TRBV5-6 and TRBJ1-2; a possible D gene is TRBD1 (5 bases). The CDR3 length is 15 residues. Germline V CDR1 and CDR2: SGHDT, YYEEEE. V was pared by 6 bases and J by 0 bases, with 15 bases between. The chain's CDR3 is CASIPRGPSNYGYTF. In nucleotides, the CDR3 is TGTGCCAGCATCCCGAGGGGACCTTCTAACTATGGCTACACCTTC.